What follows are 2 T cell receptor beta chains derived from one specimen sequenced in a study of T cells after yellow fever vaccination. TCRdb re-called the 5' RACE reads with MiXCR, one entry per CDR3 protein. The sample consists of 500,000 to 650,000 distinct CDR3 sequences, 17% of them appearing once. Sequenced here: PBMCs, sampled 5 to 6 days after the first yellow fever vaccination. The receptors come from a man aged 18 to 29 who received the YFV17D yellow fever vaccine.

The genes are TRBV20-1 and TRBJ2-4, with unresolved D. Trimming shortened V by 6 bases and J by 0 bases, and 6 bases separated the two germline ends. This CDR3 contains 12 residues. Germline-derived CDR1 and CDR2 are DFQATT and SNEGSKA (reference sequence). CDR3 in DNA: TGCAGTGCCGAGCTAGCCAAAAACATTCAGTACTTC. This encodes CSAELAKNIQYF.

The gene calls are TRBV7-2 and TRBJ1-5; TRBD1 agrees at 9 bases. J lost 9 bases, V lost 2 bases, and 5 bases had no gene match. The CDR3 totals 14 residues. Per the germline V gene, CDR1 is SGHTA and CDR2 is FQGNSA. The CDR3, as DNA: TGTGCCAGCAGCTTATCCAGGGGACAGGGGCCCCAGCATTTT. Its protein is CASSLSRGQGPQHF.